A selection of T cell receptor beta chains follows, all from one sample in a study of T-cell memory formation after mild COVID-19. Each CDR3 protein gets one entry after TCRdb re-called the 5' RACE reads with MiXCR. Here the sample spans hundreds of thousands of distinct CDR3 sequences, 20% to 30% being singletons. Sequenced: PBMCs or a T cell subset sorted from them (not recorded which). The receptor source for this set is an adult woman who had mild COVID-19 (a few samples of this study predate the infection). Cell type and time point are not known. The CDR3 runs from the conserved cysteine through the conserved F or W. The D gene is left open where the match is weak. The size of a clone is reported for some rows only, either as once, few or many, or as a class for expanded clones.

j_call d_call clone_size v_call cdr3_nt cdr3_aa
TRBJ2-7 TRBD2 - TRBV5-1 TGCGCCAGCAGCCGTGGAAGCGGGACCGCCTACGAGCAGTACTTC CASSRGSGTAYEQYF
TRBJ2-3 TRBD2 - TRBV2 TGTGCCAGCAGTGAATCAGAAGCGGGGACGCAGTATTTT CASSESEAGTQYF
TRBJ2-2 - - TRBV14 TGTGCCAGCAGCCAAGATATAGGGAACACCGGGGAGCTGTTTTTT CASSQDIGNTGELFF
TRBJ2-3 TRBD2 few TRBV24-1 TGTGCCACCAGTGATTTCGGGCTAGCGGGTGCAGATACGCAGTATTTT CATSDFGLAGADTQYF
TRBJ2-3 - few TRBV6-2/TRBV6-3 TGTGCCAGCAGTTACTCCGGAGGCGAAATGGATACGCAGTATTTT CASSYSGGEMDTQYF
TRBJ1-1 - - TRBV3-1 TGTGCCAGCAGCGCGGGCGGGGCACGGAACACTGAAGCTTTCTTT CASSAGGARNTEAFF
TRBJ1-4 - few TRBV7-2 TGTGCCAGCAGCTTACAGGAGGCATCAACTAATGAAAAACTGTTTTTT CASSLQEASTNEKLFF
TRBJ2-1 TRBD1 - TRBV4-1 TGCGCCAGCAGCTCGCAGACAGGGGGTGCCTACAATGAGCAGTTCTTC CASSSQTGGAYNEQFF
TRBJ2-2 TRBD2 - TRBV12-3/TRBV12-4 TGTGCCAGCAGGTCCGGGACTAGTGAGGCCGGGGAGCTGTTTTTT CASRSGTSEAGELFF
TRBJ2-7 - - TRBV24-1 TGTGCCACCAGTACTGGATACGAGCAGTACTTC CATSTGYEQYF
TRBJ2-3 - few TRBV29-1 TGCAGCGTGGGTACAGGGCAGGGCACAGATACGCAGTATTTT CSVGTGQGTDTQYF
TRBJ2-7 - - TRBV7-2 TGTGCCAGCAGCTTAGGGCGGATTACTCCAGGGGAGCAGTACTTC CASSLGRITPGEQYF
TRBJ1-1 - - TRBV7-9 TGTGCCAGCAGCTCGTCGGGGTACACTGAAGCTTTCTTT CASSSSGYTEAFF
TRBJ2-7 - once TRBV11-3 TGTGCCAGCAGAAAAGACTACGAGCAGTACTTC CASRKDYEQYF
TRBJ2-7 TRBD1 few TRBV18 TGTGCCAGCGCAGGGCAGGGGGCGATGGCGGAGTACGAGCAGTACTTC CASAGQGAMAEYEQYF
TRBJ2-7 - few TRBV29-1 TGCAGCGTTGTGGGGGGTCAGGGCTACGAGCAGTACTTC CSVVGGQGYEQYF
TRBJ2-3 - few TRBV10-3 TGTGCCATCAGCCCTGGCGGGAGCACAGATACGCAGTATTTT CAISPGGSTDTQYF
TRBJ2-7 - few TRBV3-1 TGTGCCAGCAGCCAGGGGTTCCCCTACGAGCAGTACTTC CASSQGFPYEQYF
TRBJ1-1 TRBD1 - TRBV13 TGTGCCAGCAGCTTAGGGTTTAGACAGGGAGGAACTGAAGCTTTCTTT CASSLGFRQGGTEAFF
TRBJ2-7 - few TRBV20-1 TGCAGTGCGAGGACAGCGGGATACGAGCAGTACTTC CSARTAGYEQYF
TRBJ1-3 - - TRBV3-1 TGTGCCAGCAGCCAAGGCACCCCTGGAAACACCATATATTTT CASSQGTPGNTIYF